This TCR beta chain came from a study of post-analysis software for immune sequencing data (dated by TCRdb to the mid-2010s). For context, the study as a whole: Recorded disease courses included relapsing-remitting, secondary progressive and progressive-relapsing multiple sclerosis, with some patients lacking subtype annotation. Patient repertoires were compared against roughly 12 previously published healthy control repertoires from donors aged about 6 to 26 years. A subset of samples was prepared in parallel using single-end sample barcoding, then pooled and co-amplified after Illumina adapter ligation.

TCR beta repertoires were profiled from peripheral blood of approximately 13 young patients with multiple sclerosis to demonstrate the VDJtools post-analysis software. The patients with multiple sclerosis were children and adolescents between about 6 and 17 years of age. Libraries were made using PCR. Sequenced on an Illumina HiSeq 2500. Unique molecular identifiers were incorporated into TCR beta cDNA libraries to reduce PCR and sequencing biases. Per 1 to 10 million input T cells, some 500,000 cDNA molecules were obtained, such that each molecule approximated one T cell. The same protocol used for the earlier healthy control dataset was applied to prepare and sequence the patient libraries. Within a given batch, samples were prepared together, multiplexed and sequenced on the same HiSeq lane. The study's processing was this. MIGEC handled the raw barcoded reads, throwing out single-read molecular identifier groups before consensus assembly and CDR3 extraction. VDJtools was used for post-analysis of the clonotype tables, and diversity was normalized by down-sampling every dataset to the size of the smallest sample. In repertoire overlap clustering, CDR3 amino acid sequences, but not nucleotide sequences, were matched to correct batch-related cross-sample contamination. TCRdb trimmed the raw reads at Q25, called clones with MiXCR and kept productive beta chains. Rows matching on CDR3 protein sequence are summarized as one entry with the most common DNA and genes. The V and J calls here are based on TCRdb, not the publication. This sample holds roughly 870,000 distinct CDR3 sequences; approximately 53% were observed only once. Together, the top ten hold 4.6% of the sample.

As for this clonotype: What antigen it recognizes has not been identified. Nothing much larger sits one base from this clone, and base qualities are not available.

Deletion took 0 bases off V and 1 base off J, with a span of 15 bases between the germline ends. Reading the germline V gene (reference sequence) gives CDR1 DFQATT and CDR2 SNEGSKA. CDR3 length: 16 amino acids, cysteine to phenylalanine. Just CDR3 DNA is preserved here, 48 bases in frame from base 1. Points the paper makes about the study in general: Normalized Chao1 diversity was significantly lower in multiple sclerosis patients than controls, suggesting substantial peripheral T-cell clonal expansion. When samples were clustered directly using the F measure, samples prepared in the same batch co-clustered strongly, which prompted a batch-effect correction. The control group was slightly older than the multiple sclerosis patient group. Patients showed significantly higher frequencies than controls for a handful of TRBV segments, among them TRBV5-6, TRBV5-1 and TRBV20-1.

The origin of this receptor is a girl aged 10 to 17 with multiple sclerosis. Sequencing used blood. The rearrangement joined TRBV20-1 to TRBJ1-2, with an unclear D gene assignment. In nucleotide form, the sequence is TGCAGTGCTAGAGATAGGACCGAGACGTTTAACTATGGCTACACCTTC. It is translated as CSARDRTETFNYGYTF.